Reported below is one T cell receptor (beta chain). CDR3 length: 14 amino acids. Trimming removed 4 bases from V and 8 bases from J; junction bases left unmatched: 5. From germline, CDR1 is SGHKS and CDR2 YYEKEE (reference sequence). In the study's own analysis: Estimation of nucleated cell counts relied on the amplification of reference gene primers. Assay: immunoSEQ multiplex PCR; the TCRdb copy retains only in-frame clones and omits some. V, J and clone size were drawn from that table, and D and trimming were deduced from the DNA. The sample lists approximately 150,000 clones, roughly 84% occurring once. The entry originates in a study of blood T cell repertoires in COVID-19. Turning to the study itself: There were acute and convalescent COVID-19 samples, and they came from the United States, Italy and Spain. The cDNA or gDNA used as material had been derived from T cells, B-cell-depleted T cells, or PBMCs.

Input material: peripheral blood. The receptor's source is a woman older than 75 with acute or convalescent COVID-19. This chain uses TRBV5-5 with TRBJ1-4; TRBD1 matches 10 bases. The CDR3, as DNA: TGTGCCAGCAGCACGGGACAGGGGAGGGAAAAACTGTTTTTT. Its translation is CASSTGQGREKLFF.